The 5 T cell receptor beta chains listed next were all sequenced from one sample in a study of cytomegalovirus exposure and HLA in healthy donors. Repertoires were generated with immunoSEQ multiplex PCR, while TCRdb's copy carries only in-frame clones and drops some. The data contain 150,000 to 200,000 clones, 84% of them singletons. The sample consisted of PBMCs. Every receptor here comes from a man aged 18 to 29 in good health and CMV-seropositive.

V and J are TRBV15 and TRBJ2-1; no clear D. The CDR3 contains 15 residues. Germline CDR1 LNHNV, CDR2 YYDKDF (reference sequence). V lost 4 bases and J lost 0, with 10 bases in between. CDR3 nucleotides: TGTGCCACCAGCACGAGCTGGAGCTCCTACAATGAGCAGTTCTTC. Its translation is CATSTSWSSYNEQFF.

The chain employs TRBV4-2 and TRBJ2-2, with D unclear. The CDR3 has 16 amino acids. Germline-derived CDR1 and CDR2 are LGHNA and YNFKEQ. V shed 0 bases and J shed 1 base, with 9 bases lying between them. CDR3: CASSQERSVNTGELFF. CDR3 bases: TGTGCCAGCAGCCAAGAACGGAGTGTGAACACCGGGGAGCTGTTTTTT.

The CDR3 is CAWSVLREKYF. Written as DNA, the CDR3 is TGTGCCTGGAGTGTACTCCGGGAGAAGTACTTC. This chain uses TRBV30 with TRBJ2-4; TRBD2 might be the D (6 bases). CDR3 size: 11 residues. Per germline, CDR1 GTSNPN and CDR2 SVGIG (reference sequence). V was trimmed by 0 bases and J by 14 bases, leaving 11 bases between them.

The chain is built from TRBV4-3 and TRBJ2-1; D gene uncertain. CDR3 length equals 13 residues. Looked up from germline, CDR1 is LGHNA and CDR2 is YSLEER. Trimming shortened V by 3 bases and J by 2 bases, and 5 bases separated the two germline ends. This CDR3 is CASSQSTYNEQFF. The DNA for the CDR3 is TGCGCCAGCAGCCAGAGTACCTACAATGAGCAGTTCTTC.

The chain uses TRBV30 and TRBJ2-1; TRBD2 matches at 14 bases. Germline trimming cut 8 bases from V and 10 bases from J; bases unmatched to any gene: 4. The CDR3 contains 12 residues. The germline gives CDR1 GTSNPN, CDR2 SVGIG (reference sequence). The CDR3, as DNA: TGTGCCAGGACTAGCGGGAGGAGAGAGCAGTTCTTC. Its translation: CARTSGRREQFF.